The present entry profiles one TCR beta chain with its context. Its specificity is not known. V was cut by 5 bases and J by 10 bases, with 17 bases left in between. The germline V gene encodes CDR1 MNHEY and CDR2 SVGAGI. The CDR3 totals 13 residues. This specimen comes from a study of graft-versus-host responses after intestinal transplantation. Profiled with immunoSEQ multiplex PCR; TCRdb holds only in-frame clones, not every one. This sample yields about 78,000 clones, of which roughly 84% are seen a single time; more than 7% belongs to the top ten. The chain couples TRBV6-5 to TRBJ1-1; perhaps TRBD1 as D (5 bases). This sequence originates from a human donor who was the organ donor for an intestinal transplant. Here the sequenced sample was unstimulated CD8+ T cells sorted from spleen or lymph node cells, taken before transplant. CDR3 bases: TGTGCCAGCAGTCCGCATTCAGTGGGGCGAGCTTTCTTT. This codes for CASSPHSVGRAFF.